The clone carrying this T cell receptor (beta chain) was recorded many times. TCRdb used MiXCR to reprocess the 5' RACE reads, holding one entry per CDR3 protein. The sample lists about 260,000 distinct CDR3 sequences, roughly 13% occurring once. The germline gives CDR1 SGHTA, CDR2 FQGNSA. V gave up 2 bases and J gave up 6 bases, with 5 bases separating them. This CDR3 comprises 12 residues. These data are taken from a study of T cells after yellow fever vaccination. The sample consisted of CD4+ T cells sorted from PBMCs, taken 45 days after the yellow fever booster vaccination. The chain is built from TRBV7-2 and TRBJ2-1; D is unresolved. The origin of this receptor is a man younger than 40 who received the YFV17D yellow fever vaccine. CDR3 amino acids: CASSLIGNEQFF. The CDR3 DNA follows: TGTGCCAGCAGCTTAATTGGCAATGAGCAGTTCTTC.